These 17 T cell receptor beta chains share one sample of origin, sequenced in a study of neoadjuvant anti-PD-1 for oral cavity cancer. TCRdb's copy holds only in-frame clones and misses some; the assay was immunoSEQ multiplex PCR. Among around 5,000 clones listed, 55% to 75% were seen once. This specimen was tumor tissue, taken before nivolumab (anti-PD-1) treatment. The source of these receptors is a person aged 35-79 years with oral cavity squamous cell carcinoma.

This clone was detected only a few times. The J gene is TRBJ1-3, the V gene TRBV6-1; D call uncertain. This CDR3 region has 16 residues. The V and J ends lost 1 base and 3 bases respectively, with 13 bases between them. From germline, CDR1 is MNHNS and CDR2 SASEGT. This CDR3 reads CASSEGWFGYGNTIYF. CDR3 DNA sequence: TGTGCCAGCAGTGAAGGGTGGTTTGGGTATGGAAACACCATATATTTT.

The chain links TRBV7-9 to TRBJ2-3; 7 nucleotides align to TRBD1. Germline loops: CDR1 SEHNR, CDR2 FQNEAQ (reference sequence). The CDR3 totals 15 residues. The ends lost 7 bases at V and 4 bases at J; junction bases unmatched: 11. CDR3 residues: CASTDTGAIPDTQYF. The DNA for the CDR3 is TGTGCCAGCACCGATACAGGGGCGATCCCAGATACGCAGTATTTT.

This sequence joins TRBV6-1 and TRBJ1-1; 8 bases line up with TRBD1. The CDR3 loop spans 12 amino acids. V shed 11 bases and J 6 bases; nucleotides not matched to a gene: 8. Germline V gene sequence: CDR1 MNHNS, CDR2 SASEGT. CDR3 nucleotides: TGTGCCTCGGACAGGGCGGGTTCTGAAGCTTTCTTT. This codes for CASDRAGSEAFF.

Only one count was recorded for this clone. This chain uses TRBV7-9 with TRBJ1-2; no firm D call. The CDR3 is made up of 15 amino acids. V was trimmed by 3 bases and J by 4 bases, leaving 15 bases between them. CDR1 is SEHNR and CDR2 is FQNEAQ in the germline V gene (reference sequence). The chain's CDR3 is CASSFSLSGVYGYTF. CDR3 DNA: TGTGCCAGCAGCTTCAGCTTATCAGGTGTCTATGGCTACACCTTC.

This clone was detected only a few times. The chain couples TRBV27 to TRBJ1-2; TRBD1 aligns across 10 bases. Trimming at V came to 5 bases and at J to 8 bases, leaving 8 bases not matched to a gene. CDR3 size: 14 residues. The germline V gene has CDR1 MNHEY and CDR2 SMNVEV (reference sequence). CDR3 bases: TGTGCCAGCAGTCCCGAAGGGGACAGGGGCGGCTACACCTTC. Translating gives CASSPEGDRGGYTF.

This chain connects TRBV7-6 to TRBJ1-3, with D possibly TRBD1 on 5 matching bases. The CDR3 sequence is 17 residues long. Germline assignment: CDR1 SGHVS and CDR2 FNYEAQ. V lost 5 bases to trimming and J lost 0 bases, with 17 bases between them. This chain's CDR3 is CASSQGARPVSGNTIYF. CDR3 DNA: TGTGCCAGCAGCCAGGGCGCTAGGCCCGTCTCTGGAAACACCATATATTTT.

The chain carries TRBV18 and TRBJ2-1; 9 bases match TRBD2. Germline CDR1 KGHSH, CDR2 LQKENI. V lost 2 bases and J lost 0; bases outside the gene matches: 5. CDR3 size: 17 residues. CDR3 region: CASSPAGGSSSYNEQFF. The CDR3 nucleotides are TGTGCCAGCTCACCAGCGGGAGGGTCTAGCTCCTACAATGAGCAGTTCTTC.

V usage is TRBV5-4 and J usage is TRBJ1-1; the D is unclear. The length of the CDR3 is 13 residues. V lost 0 bases to trimming and J lost 7 bases, with 10 bases between them. In germline, CDR1 is SGHNT, CDR2 YYREEE (reference sequence). The CDR3 here is CASSLVSHHEAFF. CDR3 DNA sequence: TGTGCCAGCAGCTTGGTCTCCCATCATGAAGCTTTCTTT.

J is TRBJ2-1 and V is TRBV7-3, with D unclear. From germline, CDR1 is SGHTA and CDR2 FQGTGA. The V end was cut by 0 bases, the J end by 8 bases, with 8 bases between. This CDR3 region has 13 residues. CDR3 nucleotide sequence: TGTGCCAGCAGCTTAACGGGGTACGATGAGCAGTTCTTC. Protein product: CASSLTGYDEQFF. The full variable domain, in which reference TRBV7-3 and TRBJ2-1 provide the parts outside the CDR3, is GAGVSQTPSNKVTEKGKYVELRCDPISGHTALYWYRQSLGQGPEFLIYFQGTGAADDSGLPNDRFFAVRPEGSVSTLKIQRTERGDSAVYLCASSLTGYDEQFFGPGTRLTVL.

The genes are TRBV28 and TRBJ2-6, with D perhaps TRBD1 or TRBD2 (5 bases each). CDR1 MDHEN and CDR2 SYDVKM come from the germline V gene. The CDR3 is 17 amino acids. Trimming cost V 5 bases and J 4 bases, with 18 bases left between them. CDR3 region: CASSATGRFGGANVLTF. In DNA, the CDR3 is TGTGCCAGCAGTGCGACGGGACGGTTCGGCGGGGCCAACGTCCTGACTTTC. Looking up the rest from reference TRBV28 and TRBJ2-6 gives the full variable domain: DVKVTQSSRYLVKRTGEKVFLECVQDMDHENMFWYRQDPGLGLRLIYFSYDVKMKEKGDIPEGYSVSREKKERFSLILESASTNQTSMYLCASSATGRFGGANVLTFGAGSRLTVL.

This sequence joins TRBV6-1 and TRBJ1-1, with D possibly matching TRBD1 (6 bases). The CDR3 extends over 13 amino acids. Germline CDR1 reads MNHNS; CDR2 reads SASEGT. Trimming cost V 6 bases and J 7 bases, with 15 bases left between them. Here the CDR3 DNA reads TGTGCCAGCAGCCCCCCGGGGGGCGGTGAAGCTTTCTTT. It is translated as CASSPPGGGEAFF.

This rearrangement joins TRBV19 to TRBJ1-2; D ambiguous. Germline-derived CDR1 and CDR2 are LNHDA and SQIVND (reference sequence). V was shortened by 3 bases and J by 0 bases, with 20 bases between the two germline ends. CDR3 length equals 18 residues. This chain's CDR3 is CASSISAVLPPTNYGYTF. The CDR3 nucleotides are TGTGCCAGTAGTATTAGTGCTGTCTTGCCTCCCACTAACTATGGCTACACCTTC.

There are a few counts of this clone. The gene calls are TRBV27 and TRBJ2-7; D call uncertain. There are 13 residues in the CDR3. Germline CDR1 MNHEY, CDR2 SMNVEV (reference sequence). Trimming shortened V by 2 bases and J by 2 bases, and 7 bases separated the two germline ends. The CDR3: CASSLGRTYEQYF. The CDR3 DNA sequence: TGTGCCAGCAGTTTAGGCAGGACCTACGAGCAGTACTTC.

The gene calls are TRBV10-2 and TRBJ1-4, with TRBD1 as a possible D gene (6 bases). V lost 7 bases to trimming and J lost 2 bases, with 26 bases between them. Germline-derived CDR1 and CDR2 are WSHSY and SAAADI. The CDR3 length is 19 residues. In DNA, the CDR3 is TGCGCCAGCATCGGGGCAAGAGGACCAGGGAGGGGGACTAATGAAAAACTGTTTTTT. Translation gives CASIGARGPGRGTNEKLFF.

This clone has more than one count but fewer than ten. This rearrangement joins TRBV5-4 to TRBJ2-1; D is perhaps TRBD2 (5 bases). The germline CDR1 and CDR2 sequences are SGHNT and YYREEE (reference sequence). V was shortened by 1 base and J by 5 bases, with 13 bases between the two germline ends. The CDR3 spans 15 residues. The CDR3 coding sequence is TGTGCCAGCAGCTTGACCTGGGGAGTCCACAATGAGCAGTTCTTC. This codes for CASSLTWGVHNEQFF.

This clone was counted between two and nine times. The chain links TRBV19 to TRBJ1-5; D gene ambiguous. V was trimmed by 6 bases and J by 3 bases, leaving 12 bases between them. The CDR3 consists of 14 residues. Germline V gene lookup returns CDR1 LNHDA and CDR2 SQIVND (reference sequence). For the CDR3, the DNA is TGTGCCAGTAGAAGTGGGAGGACCAATCAGCCCCAGCATTTT. Translated: CASRSGRTNQPQHF.

This chain connects TRBV19 to TRBJ1-1, with 10 nucleotides matching TRBD1. Unmatched junction bases numbered 3, after V lost 2 bases and J lost 0 bases. Germline V gives CDR1 LNHDA, CDR2 SQIVND (reference sequence). The CDR3 consists of 16 residues. The CDR3 region is CASSIRQGALNTEAFF. Here the CDR3 DNA reads TGTGCCAGTAGTATACGACAGGGGGCTCTGAACACTGAAGCTTTCTTT.